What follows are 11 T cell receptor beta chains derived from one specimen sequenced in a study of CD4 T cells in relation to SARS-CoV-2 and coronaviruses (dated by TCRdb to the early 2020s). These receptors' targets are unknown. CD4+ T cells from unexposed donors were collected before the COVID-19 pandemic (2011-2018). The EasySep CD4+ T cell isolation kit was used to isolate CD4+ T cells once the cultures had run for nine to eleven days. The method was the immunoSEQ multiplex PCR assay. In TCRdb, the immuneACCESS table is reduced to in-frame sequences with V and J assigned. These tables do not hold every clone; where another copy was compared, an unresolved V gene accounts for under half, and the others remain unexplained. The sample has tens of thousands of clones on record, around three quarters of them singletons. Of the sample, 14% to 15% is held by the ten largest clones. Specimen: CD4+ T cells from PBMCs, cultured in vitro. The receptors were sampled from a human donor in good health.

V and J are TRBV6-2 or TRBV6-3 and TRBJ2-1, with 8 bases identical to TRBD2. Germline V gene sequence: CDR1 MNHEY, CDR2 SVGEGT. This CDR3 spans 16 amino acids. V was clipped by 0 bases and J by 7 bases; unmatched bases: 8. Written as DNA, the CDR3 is TGTGCCAGCAGTTACTCCTTCTCCGGGACTAGAAATGAGCAGTTCTTC. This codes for CASSYSFSGTRNEQFF.

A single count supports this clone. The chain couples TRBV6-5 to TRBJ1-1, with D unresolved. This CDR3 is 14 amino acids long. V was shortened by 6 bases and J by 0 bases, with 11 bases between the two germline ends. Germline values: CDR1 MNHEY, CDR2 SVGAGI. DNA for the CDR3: TGTGCCAGCAGATCCTTGAACATGAACACTGAAGCTTTCTTT. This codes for CASRSLNMNTEAFF.

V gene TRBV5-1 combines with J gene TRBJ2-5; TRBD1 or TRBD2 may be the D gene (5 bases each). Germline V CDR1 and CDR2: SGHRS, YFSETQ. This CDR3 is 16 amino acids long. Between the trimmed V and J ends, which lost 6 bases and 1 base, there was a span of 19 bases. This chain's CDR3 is CASIGGRTGLQETQYF. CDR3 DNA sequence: TGCGCCAGCATCGGAGGCCGTACAGGCCTCCAAGAGACCCAGTACTTC.

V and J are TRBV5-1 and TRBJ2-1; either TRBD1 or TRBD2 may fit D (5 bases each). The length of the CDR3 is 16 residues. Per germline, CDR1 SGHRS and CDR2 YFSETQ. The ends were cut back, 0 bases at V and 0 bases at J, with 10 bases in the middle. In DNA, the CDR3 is TGCGCCAGCAGCTTGGCGCCAGGGAGCTCCTACAATGAGCAGTTCTTC. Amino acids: CASSLAPGSSYNEQFF. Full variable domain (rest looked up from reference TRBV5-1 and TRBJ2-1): KAGVTQTPRYLIKTRGQQVTLSCSPISGHRSVSWYQQTPGQGLQFLFEYFSETQRNKGNFPGRFSGRQFSNSRSEMNVSTLELGDSALYLCASSLAPGSSYNEQFFGPGTRLTVL.

The CDR3 here is CASSYMDSNFVRELNTEAFF. CDR3 bases: TGTGCCAGCAGTTACATGGACAGTAACTTTGTAAGGGAACTTAACACTGAAGCTTTCTTT. The chain has TRBV6-2 or TRBV6-3 and TRBJ1-1, with D tentatively TRBD1 (6 bases). CDR3 length: 20 amino acids. Looked up from germline, CDR1 is MNHEY and CDR2 is SVGEGT. Trimming stripped 2 bases from V and 2 bases from J, with 27 bases between.

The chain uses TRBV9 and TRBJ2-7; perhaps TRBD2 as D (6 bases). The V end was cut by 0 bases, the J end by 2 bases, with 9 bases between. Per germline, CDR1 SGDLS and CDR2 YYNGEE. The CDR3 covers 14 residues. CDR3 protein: CASSVGGTAYEQYF. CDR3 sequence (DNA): TGTGCCAGCAGCGTAGGTGGGACTGCCTACGAGCAGTACTTC.

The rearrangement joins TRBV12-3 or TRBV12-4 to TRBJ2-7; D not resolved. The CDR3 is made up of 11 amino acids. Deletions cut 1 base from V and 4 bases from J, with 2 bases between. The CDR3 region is CASSLGYEQYF. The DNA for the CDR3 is TGTGCCAGCAGTTTAGGGTACGAGCAGTACTTC.

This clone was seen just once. The CDR3 DNA sequence: TGTGCCAGCAGCCTACGTGGACTAGCGGGAGGCGAGGGGGAGCAGTTCTTC. This gives the protein CASSLRGLAGGEGEQFF. The chain combines TRBV9 with TRBJ2-1, with TRBD2 matching 14 bases. The V and J ends lost 4 bases and 10 bases, in that order; junction bases with no gene match: 13. The CDR3 has 17 amino acids. From germline, CDR1 is SGDLS and CDR2 YYNGEE.

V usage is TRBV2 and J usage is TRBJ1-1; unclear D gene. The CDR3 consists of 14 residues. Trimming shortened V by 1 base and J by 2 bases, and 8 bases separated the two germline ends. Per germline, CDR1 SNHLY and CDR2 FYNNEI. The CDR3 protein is CASSEGHKNTEAFF. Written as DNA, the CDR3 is TGTGCCAGCAGTGAAGGACACAAAAACACTGAAGCTTTCTTT.

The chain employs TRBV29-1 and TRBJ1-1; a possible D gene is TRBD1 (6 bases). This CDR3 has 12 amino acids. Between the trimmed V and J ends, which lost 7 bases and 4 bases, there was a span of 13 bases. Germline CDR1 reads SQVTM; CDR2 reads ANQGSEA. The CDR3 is CSALGQITEAFF. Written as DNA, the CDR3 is TGCAGCGCGCTAGGACAGATCACTGAAGCTTTCTTT.

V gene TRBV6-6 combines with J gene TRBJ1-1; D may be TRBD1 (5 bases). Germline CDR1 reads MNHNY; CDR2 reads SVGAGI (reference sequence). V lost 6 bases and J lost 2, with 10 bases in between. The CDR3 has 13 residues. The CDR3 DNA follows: TGTGCCAGCAGCCGACAGCTTAACACTGAAGCTTTCTTT. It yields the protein CASSRQLNTEAFF.